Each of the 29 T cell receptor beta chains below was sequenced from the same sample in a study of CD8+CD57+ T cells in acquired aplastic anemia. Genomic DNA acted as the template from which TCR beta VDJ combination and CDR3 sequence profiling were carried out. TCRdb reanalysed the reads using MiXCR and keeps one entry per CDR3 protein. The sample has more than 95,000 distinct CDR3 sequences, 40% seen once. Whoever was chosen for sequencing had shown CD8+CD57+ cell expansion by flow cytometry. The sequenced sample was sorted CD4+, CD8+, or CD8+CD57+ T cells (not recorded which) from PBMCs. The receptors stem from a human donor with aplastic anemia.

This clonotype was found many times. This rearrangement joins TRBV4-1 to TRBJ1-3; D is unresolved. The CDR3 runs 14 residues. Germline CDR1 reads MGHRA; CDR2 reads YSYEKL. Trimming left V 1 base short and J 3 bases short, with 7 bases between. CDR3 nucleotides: TGCGCCAGCAGCCAAGTGATGGTTGGAAACACCATATATTTT. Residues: CASSQVMVGNTIYF.

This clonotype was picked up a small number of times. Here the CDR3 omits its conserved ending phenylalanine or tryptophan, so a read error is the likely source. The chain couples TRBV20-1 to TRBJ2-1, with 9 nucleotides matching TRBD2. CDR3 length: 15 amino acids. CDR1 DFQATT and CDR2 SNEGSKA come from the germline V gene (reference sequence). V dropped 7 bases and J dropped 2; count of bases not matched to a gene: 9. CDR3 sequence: CSVGAGGRTYNEQFL. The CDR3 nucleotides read TGCAGTGTGGGAGCGGGGGGCCGGACCTACAATGAGCAGTTCCTC.

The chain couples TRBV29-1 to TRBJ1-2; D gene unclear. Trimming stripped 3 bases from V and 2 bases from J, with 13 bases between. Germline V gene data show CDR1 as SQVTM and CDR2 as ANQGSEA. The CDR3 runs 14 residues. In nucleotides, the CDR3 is TGCAGCGTTGATCCCACCTTAACCAACTATGGCTACACCTTC. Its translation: CSVDPTLTNYGYTF.

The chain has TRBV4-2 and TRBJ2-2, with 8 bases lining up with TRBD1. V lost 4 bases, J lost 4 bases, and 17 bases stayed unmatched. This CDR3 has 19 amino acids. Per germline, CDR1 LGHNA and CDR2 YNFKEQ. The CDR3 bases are TGTGCCAGCAGCCTCCGGCGGCAGGGGGCGCCCCTAAGCACCGGGGAGCTGTTTTTT. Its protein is CASSLRRQGAPLSTGELFF.

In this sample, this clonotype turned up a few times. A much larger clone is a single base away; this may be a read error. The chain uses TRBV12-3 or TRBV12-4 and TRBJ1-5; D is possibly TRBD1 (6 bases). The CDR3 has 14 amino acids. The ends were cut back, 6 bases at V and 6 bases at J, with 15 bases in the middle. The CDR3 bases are TGTGCCAGCAGCCCTCAGGGAGGGGGTCAGCCCCAGCATTTT. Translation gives CASSPQGGGQPQHF.

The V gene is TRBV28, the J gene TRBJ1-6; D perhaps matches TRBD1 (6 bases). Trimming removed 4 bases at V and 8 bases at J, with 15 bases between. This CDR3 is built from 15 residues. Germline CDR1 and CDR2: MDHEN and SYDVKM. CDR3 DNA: TGTGCCAGCAGTTCACTCAGGGGATTGGATTCACCCCTCCACTTT. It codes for CASSSLRGLDSPLHF.

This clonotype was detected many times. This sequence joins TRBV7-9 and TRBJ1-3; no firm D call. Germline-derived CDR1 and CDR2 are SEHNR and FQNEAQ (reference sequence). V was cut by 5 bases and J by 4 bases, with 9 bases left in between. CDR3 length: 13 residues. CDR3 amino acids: CASSPSSGNTIYF. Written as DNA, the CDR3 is TGTGCCAGCAGCCCCTCTTCCGGAAACACCATATATTTT.

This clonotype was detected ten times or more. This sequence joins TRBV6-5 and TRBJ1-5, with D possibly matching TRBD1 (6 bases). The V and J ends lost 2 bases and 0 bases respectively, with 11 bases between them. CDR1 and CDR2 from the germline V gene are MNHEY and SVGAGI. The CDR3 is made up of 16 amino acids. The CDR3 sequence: CASSYTDRYSNQPQHF. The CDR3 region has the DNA TGTGCCAGCAGTTACACGGACAGATATAGCAATCAGCCCCAGCATTTT.

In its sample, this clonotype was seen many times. The DNA for the CDR3 is TGCAGTGCTAGATCCGAGACAGGGGTTCGTACTGAGCAGTTCTTC. Protein sequence: CSARSETGVRTEQFF. The chain is built from TRBV20-1 and TRBJ2-1; 8 nucleotides line up with TRBD1. The trim removed 2 bases at V and 9 bases at J, leaving 12 bases unmatched. The length of the CDR3 is 15 residues. The germline V gene encodes CDR1 DFQATT and CDR2 SNEGSKA (reference sequence).

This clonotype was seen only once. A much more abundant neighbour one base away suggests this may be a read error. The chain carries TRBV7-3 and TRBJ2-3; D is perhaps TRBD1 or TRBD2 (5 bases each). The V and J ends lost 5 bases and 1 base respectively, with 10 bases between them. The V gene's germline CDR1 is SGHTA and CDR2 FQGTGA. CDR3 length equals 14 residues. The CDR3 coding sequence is TGTGCCAGCAGCCACGGGGCGGGCACAGATACGCAGTATTTT. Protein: CASSHGAGTDTQYF.

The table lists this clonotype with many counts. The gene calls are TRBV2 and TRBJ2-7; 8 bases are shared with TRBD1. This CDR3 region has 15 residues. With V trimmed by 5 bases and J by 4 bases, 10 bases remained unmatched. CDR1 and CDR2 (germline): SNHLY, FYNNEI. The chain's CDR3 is CASSPSGTGLYEQYF. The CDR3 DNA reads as TGTGCCAGCAGTCCATCCGGGACAGGACTTTACGAGCAGTACTTC.

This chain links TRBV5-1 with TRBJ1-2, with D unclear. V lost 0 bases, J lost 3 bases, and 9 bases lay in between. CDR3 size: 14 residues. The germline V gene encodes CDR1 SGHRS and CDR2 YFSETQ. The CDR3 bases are TGCGCCAGCAGCTTGGACGCCACCGACTATGGCTACACCTTC. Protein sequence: CASSLDATDYGYTF.

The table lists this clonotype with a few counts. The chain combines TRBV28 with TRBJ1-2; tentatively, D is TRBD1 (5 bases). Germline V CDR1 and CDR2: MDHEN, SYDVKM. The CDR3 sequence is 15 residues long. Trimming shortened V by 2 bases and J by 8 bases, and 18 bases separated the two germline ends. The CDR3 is CASSLGDRGVGGYTF. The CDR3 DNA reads TGTGCCAGCAGTTTAGGGGACCGGGGGGTTGGAGGCTACACCTTC.

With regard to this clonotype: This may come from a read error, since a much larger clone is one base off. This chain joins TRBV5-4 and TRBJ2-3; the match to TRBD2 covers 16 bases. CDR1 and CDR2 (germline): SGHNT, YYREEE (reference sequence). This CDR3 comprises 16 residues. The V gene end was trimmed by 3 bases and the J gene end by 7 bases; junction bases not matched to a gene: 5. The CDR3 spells CASSSGTSGRANTQYF. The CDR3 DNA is TGTGCCAGCAGCTCCGGGACTAGCGGGAGGGCCAATACGCAGTATTTT.

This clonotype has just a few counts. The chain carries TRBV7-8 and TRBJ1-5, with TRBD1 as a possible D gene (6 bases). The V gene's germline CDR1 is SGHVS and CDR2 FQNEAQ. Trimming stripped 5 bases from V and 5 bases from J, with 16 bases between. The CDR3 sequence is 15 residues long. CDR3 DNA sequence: TGTGCCAGCAGCGTACAGGGTGTCGGGGATCAGCCCCAGCATTTT. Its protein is CASSVQGVGDQPQHF.

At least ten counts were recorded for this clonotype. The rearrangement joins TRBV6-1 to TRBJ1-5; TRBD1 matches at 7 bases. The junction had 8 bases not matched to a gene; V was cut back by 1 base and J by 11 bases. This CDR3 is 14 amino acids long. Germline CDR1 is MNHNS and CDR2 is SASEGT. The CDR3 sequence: CASSEEAQGTAQHF. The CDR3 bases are TGTGCCAGCAGTGAAGAGGCCCAAGGGACAGCCCAGCATTTT.

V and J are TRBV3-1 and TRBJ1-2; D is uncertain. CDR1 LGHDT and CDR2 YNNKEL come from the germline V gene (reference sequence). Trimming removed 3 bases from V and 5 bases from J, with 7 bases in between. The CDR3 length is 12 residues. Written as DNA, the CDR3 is TGTGCCAGCAGCCAGGACCAATATGGCTACACCTTC. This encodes CASSQDQYGYTF.

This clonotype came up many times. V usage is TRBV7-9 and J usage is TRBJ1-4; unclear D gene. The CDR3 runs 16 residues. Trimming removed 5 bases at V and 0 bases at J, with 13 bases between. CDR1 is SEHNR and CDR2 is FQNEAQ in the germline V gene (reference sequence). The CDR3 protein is CASSTSSPSTNEKLFF. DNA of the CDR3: TGTGCCAGCAGCACTAGTAGTCCTTCAACTAATGAAAAACTGTTTTTT.

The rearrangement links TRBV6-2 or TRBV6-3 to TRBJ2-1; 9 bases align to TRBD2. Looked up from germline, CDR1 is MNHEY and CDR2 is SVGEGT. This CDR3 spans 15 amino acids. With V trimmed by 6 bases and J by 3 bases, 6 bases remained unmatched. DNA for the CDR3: TGTGCCAGCAGCTGGACTAGCGCGGACTACAATGAGCAGTTCTTC. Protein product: CASSWTSADYNEQFF.

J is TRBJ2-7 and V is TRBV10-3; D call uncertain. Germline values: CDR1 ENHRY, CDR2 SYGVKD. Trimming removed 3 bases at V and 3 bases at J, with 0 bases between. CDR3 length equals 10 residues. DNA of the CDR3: TGTGCCATCAGTGACTACGAGCAGTACGTC. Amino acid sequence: CAISDYEQYV.

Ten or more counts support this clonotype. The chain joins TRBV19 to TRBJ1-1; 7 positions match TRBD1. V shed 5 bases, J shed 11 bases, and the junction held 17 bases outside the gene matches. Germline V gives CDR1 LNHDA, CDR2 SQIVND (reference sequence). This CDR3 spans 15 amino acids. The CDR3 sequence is CASSPQGQTLGGAFF. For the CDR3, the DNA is TGTGCCAGTAGTCCCCAGGGACAGACTCTGGGTGGGGCTTTCTTT.

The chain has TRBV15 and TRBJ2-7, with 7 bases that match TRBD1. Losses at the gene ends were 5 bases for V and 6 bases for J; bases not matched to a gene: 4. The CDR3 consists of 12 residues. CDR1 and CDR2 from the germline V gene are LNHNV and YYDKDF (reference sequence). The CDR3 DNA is TGTGCCACCAGCCGACAGGGATCCGAGCAGTACTTC. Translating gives CATSRQGSEQYF.

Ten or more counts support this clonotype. CDR3: CASSADRLKTNYGYTF. In DNA, the CDR3 is TGTGCCAGCAGTGCGGACAGGCTAAAAACTAACTATGGCTACACCTTC. The chain employs TRBV2 and TRBJ1-2, with TRBD1 matching 7 bases. CDR3 size: 16 residues. V gave up 4 bases and J gave up 0 bases; unmatched junction bases: 8. Germline V lookup: CDR1 SNHLY, CDR2 FYNNEI.

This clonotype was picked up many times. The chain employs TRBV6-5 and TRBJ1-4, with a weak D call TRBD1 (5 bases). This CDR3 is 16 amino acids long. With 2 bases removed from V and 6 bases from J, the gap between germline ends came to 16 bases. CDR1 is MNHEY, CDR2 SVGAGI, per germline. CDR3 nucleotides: TGTGCCAGCAGTTACCGGAGGGGAGCACGGGATGAAAAACTGTTTTTT. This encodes CASSYRRGARDEKLFF.

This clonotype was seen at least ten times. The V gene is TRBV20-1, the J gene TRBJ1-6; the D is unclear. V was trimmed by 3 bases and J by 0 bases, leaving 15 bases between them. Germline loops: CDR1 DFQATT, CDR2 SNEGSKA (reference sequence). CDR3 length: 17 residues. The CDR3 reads CSARGGLRTSYNSPLHF. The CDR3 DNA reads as TGCAGTGCTAGGGGCGGACTCCGAACCTCCTATAATTCACCCCTCCACTTT.

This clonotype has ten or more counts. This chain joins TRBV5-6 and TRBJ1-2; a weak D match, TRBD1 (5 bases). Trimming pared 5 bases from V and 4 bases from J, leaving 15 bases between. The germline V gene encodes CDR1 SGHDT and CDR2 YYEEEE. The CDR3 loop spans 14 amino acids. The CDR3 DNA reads TGTGCCAGCAGGTCCAGGGTTGGGGCCTATGGCTACACCTTC. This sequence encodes CASRSRVGAYGYTF.

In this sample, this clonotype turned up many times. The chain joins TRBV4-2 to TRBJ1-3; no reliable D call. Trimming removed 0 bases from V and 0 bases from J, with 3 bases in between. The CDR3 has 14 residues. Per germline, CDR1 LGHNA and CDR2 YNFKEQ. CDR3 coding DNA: TGTGCCAGCAGCCAAGAGGGCTCTGGAAACACCATATATTTT. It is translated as CASSQEGSGNTIYF.

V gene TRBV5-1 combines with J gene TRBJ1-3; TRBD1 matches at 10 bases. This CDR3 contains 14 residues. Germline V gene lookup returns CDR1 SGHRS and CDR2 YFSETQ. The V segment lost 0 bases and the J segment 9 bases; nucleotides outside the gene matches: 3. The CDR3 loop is CASSLGDRGATIYF. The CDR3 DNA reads TGCGCCAGCAGCTTGGGGGACAGGGGAGCCACCATATATTTT. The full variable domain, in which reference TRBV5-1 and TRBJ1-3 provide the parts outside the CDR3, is KAGVTQTPRYLIKTRGQQVTLSCSPISGHRSVSWYQQTPGQGLQFLFEYFSETQRNKGNFPGRFSGRQFSNSRSEMNVSTLELGDSALYLCASSLGDRGATIYFGEGSWLTVV.

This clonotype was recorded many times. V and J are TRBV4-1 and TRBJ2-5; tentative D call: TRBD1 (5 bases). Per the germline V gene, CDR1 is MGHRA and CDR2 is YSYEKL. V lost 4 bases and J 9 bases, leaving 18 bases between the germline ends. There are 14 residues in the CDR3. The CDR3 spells CASSLEDTTRAQYF. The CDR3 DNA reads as TGCGCCAGCAGCCTAGAGGACACTACTCGGGCCCAGTACTTC.